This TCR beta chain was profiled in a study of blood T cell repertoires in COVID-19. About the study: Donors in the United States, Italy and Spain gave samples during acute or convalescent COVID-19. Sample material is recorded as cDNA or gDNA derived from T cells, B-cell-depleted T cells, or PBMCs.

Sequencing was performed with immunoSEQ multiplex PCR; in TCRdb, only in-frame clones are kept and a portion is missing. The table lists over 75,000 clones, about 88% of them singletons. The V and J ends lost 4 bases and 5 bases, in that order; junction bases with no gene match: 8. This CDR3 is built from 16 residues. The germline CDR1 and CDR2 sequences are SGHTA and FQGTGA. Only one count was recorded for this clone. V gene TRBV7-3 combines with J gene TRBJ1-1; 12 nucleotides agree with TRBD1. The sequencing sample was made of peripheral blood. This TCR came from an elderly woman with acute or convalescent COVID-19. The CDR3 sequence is CASSSTGTGGWTEAFF. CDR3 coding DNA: TGTGCCAGCAGCTCCACCGGGACAGGGGGCTGGACTGAAGCTTTCTTT. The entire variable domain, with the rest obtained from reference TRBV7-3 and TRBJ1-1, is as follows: GAGVSQTPSNKVTEKGKYVELRCDPISGHTALYWYRQSLGQGPEFLIYFQGTGAADDSGLPNDRFFAVRPEGSVSTLKIQRTERGDSAVYLCASSSTGTGGWTEAFFGQGTRLTVV.